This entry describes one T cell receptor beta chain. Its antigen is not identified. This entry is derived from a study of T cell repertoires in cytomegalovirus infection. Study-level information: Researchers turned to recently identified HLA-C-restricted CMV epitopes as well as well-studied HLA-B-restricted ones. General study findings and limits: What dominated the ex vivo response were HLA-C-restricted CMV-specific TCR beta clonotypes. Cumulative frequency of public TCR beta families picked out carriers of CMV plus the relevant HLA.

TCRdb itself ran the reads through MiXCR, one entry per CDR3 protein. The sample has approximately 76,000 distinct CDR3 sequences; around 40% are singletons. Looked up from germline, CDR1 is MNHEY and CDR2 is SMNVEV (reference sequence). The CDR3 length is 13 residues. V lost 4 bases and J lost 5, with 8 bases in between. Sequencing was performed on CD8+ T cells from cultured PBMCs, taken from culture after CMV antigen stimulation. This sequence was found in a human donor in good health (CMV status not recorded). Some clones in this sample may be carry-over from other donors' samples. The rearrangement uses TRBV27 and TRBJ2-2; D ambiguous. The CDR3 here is CASSSHSTGELFF. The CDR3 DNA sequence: TGTGCCAGCAGTTCCCATTCAACCGGGGAGCTGTTTTTT.